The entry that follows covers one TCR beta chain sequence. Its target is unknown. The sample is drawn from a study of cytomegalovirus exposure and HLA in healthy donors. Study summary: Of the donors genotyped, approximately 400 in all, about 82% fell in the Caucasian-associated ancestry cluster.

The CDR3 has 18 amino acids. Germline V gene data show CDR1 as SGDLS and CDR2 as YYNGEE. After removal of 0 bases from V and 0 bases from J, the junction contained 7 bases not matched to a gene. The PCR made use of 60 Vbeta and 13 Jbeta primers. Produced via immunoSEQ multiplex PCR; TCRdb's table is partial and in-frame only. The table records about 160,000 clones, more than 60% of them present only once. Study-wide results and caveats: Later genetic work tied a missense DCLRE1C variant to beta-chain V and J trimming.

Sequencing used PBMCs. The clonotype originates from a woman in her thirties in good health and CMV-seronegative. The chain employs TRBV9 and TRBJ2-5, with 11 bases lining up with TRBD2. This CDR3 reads CASSVETSGVWYQETQYF. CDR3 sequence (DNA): TGTGCCAGCAGCGTAGAGACTAGCGGGGTTTGGTACCAAGAGACCCAGTACTTC.